This T cell receptor (beta chain) was recorded in a study of identifying expanded T cells in peripheral blood (dated by TCRdb to between 2017 and 2020). Context from the whole study: Technical replicates were generated by sequencing separate aliquots of the same genomic DNA pool, and four replicates were compared pairwise.

Study-wide conclusions, independent of this receptor: The beta-binomial model significantly reduced the number of clones called differentially abundant and the false-positive rate across all healthy-donor time intervals. The binomial model flagged about 1.2 differentially abundant clones between technical replicates, compared with about 16 over about 2 weeks and roughly 19 over approximately four weeks. The authors expected biological variance in healthy repertoires might increase further over much longer intervals such as months to years. For all healthy donors, the variance in clone template counts between roughly 2-week samples rose significantly as total template count increased.

The immunoSEQ Assay, which uses bias-controlled multiplex PCR amplification of genomic DNA, was used to profile TCRbeta CDR3 regions. The original pipeline was this. The absolute abundance of each unique TCRbeta CDR3 region was quantified after sequences were collapsed and filtered. Differential abundance was tested with two models: a binomial (Fisher-equivalent) model and a beta-binomial model that adds time-dependent variance fitted from healthy donors. Clones with fewer than 5 combined templates were excluded, and clones with Benjamini-Hochberg FDR below 0.01 were called differentially abundant. The form v = (b*log(k)+a)^2 was used to model beta-binomial variance as a function of total template count across the two samples. Drawn from immuneACCESS, this table holds only the in-frame rearrangements with V and J called that TCRdb kept. Clones are partly lost; checked studies trace under half to an unresolved V gene and leave the rest unexplained. V and J calls and clone size follow that table, whereas D and trimming were derived from the DNA. The table for this sample lists 95,000 or so clones; approximately 84% of them were counted only once. The ten largest clonotypes hold around 6% of the sample.

During the collection period, no infections or other immune events were recorded for the healthy donors. Healthy-donor blood repertoires served as a training cohort to calibrate time-dependent variance in a beta-binomial model of T-cell clone differential abundance. The training cohort included approximately 10 healthy donors, of whom 3 were female and 7 were male. Donor ages ranged from about 25 to 64 years, with an average of around 45 years. Whole blood was collected from each healthy donor at three time points spaced about 2 weeks apart and obtained from a commercial supplier. Genomic DNA was extracted from unsorted whole blood for immunosequencing. With regard to this clone: Its antigen is not yet known. There are no base qualities to consult, and no much larger clone falls within one base.

V is cut by 4 bases and J by 5 bases, and the space between the germline ends is 15 bases. From its cysteine to its phenylalanine, the CDR3 spans 14 amino acids. Kept here is only the CDR3 DNA, which spans 42 bases and is read in frame from base 1. From a lookup of the germline V gene, CDR1 and CDR2 are SGDLS and YYNGEE. This clonotype originated in a person aged 18 to 75 in good health. The source material was blood. The sequence links TRBV9 to TRBJ2-5; the D gene assignment is perhaps TRBD1 or TRBD2, with each matching 6 bases. The sequenced DNA: TGTGCCAGCAGCACAGGGACTTCGAGGGAGACCCAGTACTTC. Translated, this gives CASSTGTSRETQYF. Here the CDR3 is joined to the reference TRBV9 and TRBJ2-5 genes, and the full variable domain is: DSGVTQTPKHLITATGQRVTLRCSPRSGDLSVYWYQQSLDQGLQFLIQYYNGEERAKGNILERFSAQQFPDLHSELNLSSLELGDSALYFCASSTGTSRETQYFGPGTRLLVL.